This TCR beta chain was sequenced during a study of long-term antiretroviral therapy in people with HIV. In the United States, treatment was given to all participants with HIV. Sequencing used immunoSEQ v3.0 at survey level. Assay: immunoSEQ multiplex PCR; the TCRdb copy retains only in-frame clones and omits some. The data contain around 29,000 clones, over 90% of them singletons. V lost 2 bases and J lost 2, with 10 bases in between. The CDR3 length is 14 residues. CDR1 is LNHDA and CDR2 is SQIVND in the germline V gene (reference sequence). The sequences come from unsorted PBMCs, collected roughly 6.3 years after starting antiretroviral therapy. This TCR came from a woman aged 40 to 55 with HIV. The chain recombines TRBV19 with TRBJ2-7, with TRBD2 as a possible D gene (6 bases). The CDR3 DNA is TGTGCCAGTAGTATACCACTAGCACCCTACGAGCAGTACTTC. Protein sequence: CASSIPLAPYEQYF.